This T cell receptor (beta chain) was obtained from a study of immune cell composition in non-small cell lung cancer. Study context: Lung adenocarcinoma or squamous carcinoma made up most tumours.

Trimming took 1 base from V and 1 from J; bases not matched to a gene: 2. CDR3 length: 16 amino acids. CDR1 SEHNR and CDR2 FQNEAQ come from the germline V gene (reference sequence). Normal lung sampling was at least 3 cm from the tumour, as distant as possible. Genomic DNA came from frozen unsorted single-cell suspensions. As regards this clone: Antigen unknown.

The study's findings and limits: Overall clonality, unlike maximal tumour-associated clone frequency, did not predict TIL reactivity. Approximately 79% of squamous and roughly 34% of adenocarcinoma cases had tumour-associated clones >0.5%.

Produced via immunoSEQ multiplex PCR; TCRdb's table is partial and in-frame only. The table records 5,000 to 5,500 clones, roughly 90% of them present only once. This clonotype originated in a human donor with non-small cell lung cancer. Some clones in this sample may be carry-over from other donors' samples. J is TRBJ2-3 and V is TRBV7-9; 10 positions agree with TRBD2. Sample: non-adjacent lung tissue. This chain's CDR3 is CASSLGLAGRTDTQYF. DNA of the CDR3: TGTGCCAGCAGCTTAGGACTAGCGGGCCGCACAGATACGCAGTATTTT.